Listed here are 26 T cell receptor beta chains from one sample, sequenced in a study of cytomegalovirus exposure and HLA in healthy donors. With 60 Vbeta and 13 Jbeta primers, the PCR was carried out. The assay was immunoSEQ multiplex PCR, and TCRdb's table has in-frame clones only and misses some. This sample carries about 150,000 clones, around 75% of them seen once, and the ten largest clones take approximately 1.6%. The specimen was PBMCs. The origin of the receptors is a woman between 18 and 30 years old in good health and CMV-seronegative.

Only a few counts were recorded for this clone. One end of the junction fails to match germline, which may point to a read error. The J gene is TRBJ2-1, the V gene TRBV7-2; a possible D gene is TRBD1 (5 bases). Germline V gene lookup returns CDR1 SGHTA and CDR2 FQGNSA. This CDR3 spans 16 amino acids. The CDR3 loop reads CASSLDLARGNNEQFF. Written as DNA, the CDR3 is TGTGCCAGCAGTTTAGACTTGGCAAGGGGAAACAATGAGCAGTTCTTC.

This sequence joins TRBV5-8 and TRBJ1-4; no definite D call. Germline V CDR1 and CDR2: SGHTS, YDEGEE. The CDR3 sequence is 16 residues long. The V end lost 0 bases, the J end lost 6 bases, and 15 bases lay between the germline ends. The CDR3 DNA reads TGTGCCAGCAGCTTGGGGGGTCGGGGTGGAGATGAAAAACTGTTTTTT. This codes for CASSLGGRGGDEKLFF.

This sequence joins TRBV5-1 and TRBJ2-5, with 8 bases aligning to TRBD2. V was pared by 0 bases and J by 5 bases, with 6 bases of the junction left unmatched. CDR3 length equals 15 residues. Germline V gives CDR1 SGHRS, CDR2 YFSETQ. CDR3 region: CASSLESERGETQYF. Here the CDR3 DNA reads TGCGCCAGCAGCTTGGAATCTGAGCGGGGGGAGACCCAGTACTTC.

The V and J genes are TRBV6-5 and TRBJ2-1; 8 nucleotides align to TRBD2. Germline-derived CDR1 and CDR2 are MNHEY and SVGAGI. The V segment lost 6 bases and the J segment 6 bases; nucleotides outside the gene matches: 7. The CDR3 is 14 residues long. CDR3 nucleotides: TGTGCCAGCAGACACGGGAGGGGTAGCAATGAGCAGTTCTTC. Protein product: CASRHGRGSNEQFF.

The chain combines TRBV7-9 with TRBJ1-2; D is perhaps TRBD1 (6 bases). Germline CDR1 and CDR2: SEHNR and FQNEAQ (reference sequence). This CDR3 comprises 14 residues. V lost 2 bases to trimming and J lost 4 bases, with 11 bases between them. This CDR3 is CASSLSGQFYGYTF. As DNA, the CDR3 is TGTGCCAGCAGCTTAAGCGGACAGTTCTATGGCTACACCTTC.

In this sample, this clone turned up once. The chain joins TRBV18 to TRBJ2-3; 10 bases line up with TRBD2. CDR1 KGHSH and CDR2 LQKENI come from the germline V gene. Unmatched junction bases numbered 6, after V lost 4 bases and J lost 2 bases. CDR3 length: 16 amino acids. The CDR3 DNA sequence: TGTGCCAGCTCACAAACTAGCGGGGCAAACACAGATACGCAGTATTTT. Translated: CASSQTSGANTDTQYF.

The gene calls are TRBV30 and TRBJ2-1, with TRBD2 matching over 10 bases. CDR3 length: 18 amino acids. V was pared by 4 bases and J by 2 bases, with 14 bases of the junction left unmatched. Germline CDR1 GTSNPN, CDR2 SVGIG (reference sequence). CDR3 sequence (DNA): TGTGCCTGGAAAAGAAGAGCGGGAGGGCGATTCCCCTACAATGAGCAGTTCTTC. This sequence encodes CAWKRRAGGRFPYNEQFF.

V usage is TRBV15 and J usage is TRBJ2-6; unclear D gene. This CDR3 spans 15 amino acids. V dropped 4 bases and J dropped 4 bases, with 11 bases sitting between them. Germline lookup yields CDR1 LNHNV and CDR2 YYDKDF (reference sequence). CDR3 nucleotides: TGTGCCACCAGCACCCGCCAGGCGGGGGCCAACGTCCTGACTTTC. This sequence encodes CATSTRQAGANVLTF.

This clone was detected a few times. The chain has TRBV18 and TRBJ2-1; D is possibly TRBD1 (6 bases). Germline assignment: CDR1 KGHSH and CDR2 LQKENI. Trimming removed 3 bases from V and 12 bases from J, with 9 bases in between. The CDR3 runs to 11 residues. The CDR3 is CASSPGGWQFF. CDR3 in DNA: TGTGCCAGCTCACCTGGGGGCTGGCAGTTCTTC.

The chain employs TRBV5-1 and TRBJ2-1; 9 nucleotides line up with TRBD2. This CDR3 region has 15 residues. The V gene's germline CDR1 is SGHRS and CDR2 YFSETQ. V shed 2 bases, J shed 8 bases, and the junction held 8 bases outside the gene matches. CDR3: CASSFGAGGSDEQFF. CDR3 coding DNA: TGCGCCAGCAGCTTCGGAGCGGGGGGTAGCGATGAGCAGTTCTTC.

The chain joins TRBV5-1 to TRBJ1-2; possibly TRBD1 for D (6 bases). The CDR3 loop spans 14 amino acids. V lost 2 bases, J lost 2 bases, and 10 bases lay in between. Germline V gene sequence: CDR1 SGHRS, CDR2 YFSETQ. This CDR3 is CASSLKGHNYGYTF. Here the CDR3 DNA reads TGCGCCAGCAGCTTAAAGGGACACAACTATGGCTACACCTTC.

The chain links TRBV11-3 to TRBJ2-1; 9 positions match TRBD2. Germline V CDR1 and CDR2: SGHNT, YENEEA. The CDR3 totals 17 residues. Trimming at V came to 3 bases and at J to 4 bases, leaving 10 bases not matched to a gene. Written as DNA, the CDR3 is TGTGCCAGCAGCTTTGGGAGACTAGCGGAAGGGTACAATGAGCAGTTCTTC. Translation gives CASSFGRLAEGYNEQFF.

As DNA, the CDR3 is TGTGCCAGCAGCGTAGCAGGGGGCCTCGACGAGCAGTACTTC. Translation gives CASSVAGGLDEQYF. V gene TRBV9 combines with J gene TRBJ2-7; 8 nucleotides align to TRBD1. The length of the CDR3 is 14 residues. CDR1 and CDR2 (germline): SGDLS, YYNGEE. The trim removed 0 bases at V and 5 bases at J, leaving 4 bases unmatched.

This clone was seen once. Written as DNA, the CDR3 is TGTGCCAGCAGGTCGCCTCAGGGGACAGTTAGCAATCAGCCCCAGCATTTT. As protein: CASRSPQGTVSNQPQHF. The V and J genes are TRBV6-4 and TRBJ1-5; 7 bases are a match to TRBD1. The CDR3 has 17 residues. Germline lookup yields CDR1 MRHNA and CDR2 SNTAGT. V was pared by 6 bases and J by 0 bases, with 11 bases of the junction left unmatched.

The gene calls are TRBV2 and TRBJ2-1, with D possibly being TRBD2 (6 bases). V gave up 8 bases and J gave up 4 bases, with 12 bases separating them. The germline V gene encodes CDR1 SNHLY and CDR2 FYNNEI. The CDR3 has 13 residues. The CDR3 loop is CASRVAGYNEQFF. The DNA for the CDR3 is TGTGCCAGCCGAGTGGCGGGGTACAATGAGCAGTTCTTC.

CDR3 sequence: CASGSSYNSPLHF. CDR3 DNA: TGTGCCAGCGGGAGCTCCTATAATTCACCCCTCCACTTT. The chain links TRBV2 to TRBJ1-6; D remains unclear. Germline V gene sequence: CDR1 SNHLY, CDR2 FYNNEI. Trimming took 8 bases from V and 0 from J, leaving 5 bases between them. The CDR3 is 13 residues long.

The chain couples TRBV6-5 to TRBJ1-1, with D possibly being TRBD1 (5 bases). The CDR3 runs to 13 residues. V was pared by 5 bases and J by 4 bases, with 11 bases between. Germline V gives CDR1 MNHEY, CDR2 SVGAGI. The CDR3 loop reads CASSTEQGTEAFF. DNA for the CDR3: TGTGCCAGCAGTACGGAGCAGGGCACTGAAGCTTTCTTT.

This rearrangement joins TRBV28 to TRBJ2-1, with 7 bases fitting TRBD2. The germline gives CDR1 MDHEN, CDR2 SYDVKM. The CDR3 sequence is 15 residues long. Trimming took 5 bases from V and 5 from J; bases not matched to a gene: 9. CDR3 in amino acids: CASSSSGLKNNEQFF. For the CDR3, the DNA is TGTGCCAGCAGTAGTTCGGGACTAAAAAACAATGAGCAGTTCTTC.

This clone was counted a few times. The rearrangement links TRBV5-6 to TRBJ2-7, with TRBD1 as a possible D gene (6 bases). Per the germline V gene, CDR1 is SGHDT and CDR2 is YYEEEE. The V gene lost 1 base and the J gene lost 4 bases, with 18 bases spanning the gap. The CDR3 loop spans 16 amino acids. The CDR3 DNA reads TGTGCCAGCAGCTTGATGGGGGCCACCTCCCTGTACGAGCAGTACTTC. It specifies CASSLMGATSLYEQYF.

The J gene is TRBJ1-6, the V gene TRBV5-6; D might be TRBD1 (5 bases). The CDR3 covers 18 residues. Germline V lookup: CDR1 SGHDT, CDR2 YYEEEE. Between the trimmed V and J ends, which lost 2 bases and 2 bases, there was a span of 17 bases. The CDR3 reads CASSFRRGLSTYNSPLHF. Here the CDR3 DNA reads TGTGCCAGCAGCTTTCGACGGGGGTTATCCACCTATAATTCACCCCTCCACTTT.

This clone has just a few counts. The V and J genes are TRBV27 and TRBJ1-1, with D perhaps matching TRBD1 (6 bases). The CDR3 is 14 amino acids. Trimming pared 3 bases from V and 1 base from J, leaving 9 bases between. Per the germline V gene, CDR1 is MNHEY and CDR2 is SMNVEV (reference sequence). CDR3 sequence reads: CASSLRTANTEAFF. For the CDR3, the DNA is TGTGCCAGCAGTTTGAGGACAGCGAACACTGAAGCTTTCTTT.

The chain's CDR3 is CASSYSWGGRSPLHF. DNA for the CDR3: TGTGCCAGCAGTTACTCGTGGGGCGGGAGGTCACCCCTCCACTTT. The V gene is TRBV6-5, the J gene TRBJ1-6; D is perhaps TRBD1 (5 bases). CDR3 length equals 15 residues. Germline V gene data show CDR1 as MNHEY and CDR2 as SVGAGI. V was clipped by 0 bases and J by 10 bases, with 13 bases between them.

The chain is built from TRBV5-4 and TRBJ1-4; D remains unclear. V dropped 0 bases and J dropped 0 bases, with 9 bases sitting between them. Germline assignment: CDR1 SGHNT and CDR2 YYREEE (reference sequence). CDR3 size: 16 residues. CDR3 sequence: CASSLEPIATNEKLFF. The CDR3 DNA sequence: TGTGCCAGCAGCTTGGAACCTATTGCAACTAATGAAAAACTGTTTTTT. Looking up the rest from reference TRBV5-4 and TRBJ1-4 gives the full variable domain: ETGVTQSPTHLIKTRGQQVTLRCSSQSGHNTVSWYQQALGQGPQFIFQYYREEENGRGNFPPRFSGLQFPNYSSELNVNALELDDSALYLCASSLEPIATNEKLFFGSGTQLSVL.

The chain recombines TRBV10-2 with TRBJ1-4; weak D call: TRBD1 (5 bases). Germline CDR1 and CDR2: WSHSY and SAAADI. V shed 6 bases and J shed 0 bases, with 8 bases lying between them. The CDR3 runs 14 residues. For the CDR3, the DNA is TGCGCCAGCAGAAGGACAACAACTAATGAAAAACTGTTTTTT. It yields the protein CASRRTTTNEKLFF.

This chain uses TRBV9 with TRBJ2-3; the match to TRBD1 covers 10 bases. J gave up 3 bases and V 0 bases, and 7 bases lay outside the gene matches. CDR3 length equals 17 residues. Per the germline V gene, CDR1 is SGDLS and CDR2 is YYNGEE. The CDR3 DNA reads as TGTGCCAGCAGCGTAGGAGGGGGACAGGGGCTGACAGATACGCAGTATTTT. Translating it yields CASSVGGGQGLTDTQYF. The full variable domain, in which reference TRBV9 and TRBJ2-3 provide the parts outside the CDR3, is DSGVTQTPKHLITATGQRVTLRCSPRSGDLSVYWYQQSLDQGLQFLIQYYNGEERAKGNILERFSAQQFPDLHSELNLSSLELGDSALYFCASSVGGGQGLTDTQYFGPGTRLTVL.

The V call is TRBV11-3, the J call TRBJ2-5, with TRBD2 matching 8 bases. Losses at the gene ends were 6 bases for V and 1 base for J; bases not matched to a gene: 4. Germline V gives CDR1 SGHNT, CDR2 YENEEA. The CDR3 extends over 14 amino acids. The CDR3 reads CASSRGGVQETQYF. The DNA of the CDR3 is TGTGCCAGCAGTCGGGGGGGAGTCCAAGAGACCCAGTACTTC.